The 8 T cell receptor beta chains below come from one sample, sequenced in a study of human T cells and chemical hapten exposure. Regarding time point: patch test 1, 2 weeks after DPC sensitization. Stated treatment: therapeutic diphenylcyclopropenone sensitization with weekly scalp DPC. MiXCR was run by TCRdb on the RACE reads, yielding one entry per CDR3 protein. Of more than 70,000 distinct CDR3 sequences in the sample, roughly 10% were seen once. The material sequenced was whole blood, taken in connection with sensitization to the hapten diphenylcyclopropenone (DPC). All receptors come from an older woman with alopecia areata. Some clones in this sample may be carry-over from other donors' samples.

The chain combines TRBV7-8 with TRBJ1-1; 7 bases line up with TRBD1. J gave up 7 bases and V 2 bases, and 13 bases lay outside the gene matches. The V gene's germline CDR1 is SGHVS and CDR2 FQNEAQ. This CDR3 region has 16 residues. The CDR3 spells CASSLNLAGGFDEAFF. CDR3 nucleotides: TGTGCCAGCAGCTTAAATTTGGCAGGGGGGTTCGATGAAGCTTTCTTT.

This clonotype was observed a handful of times. Possible read error: a much larger clone is one base away. The chain joins TRBV7-2 to TRBJ2-5; possible D gene TRBD1, 5 bases. CDR3 length: 15 amino acids. Germline lookup yields CDR1 SGHTA and CDR2 FQGNSA. The CDR3 region is CASSFNQGHQETRYF. CDR3 DNA: TGTGCCAGCAGCTTCAATCAGGGCCACCAAGAGACCCGGTACTTC. The full variable domain, in which reference TRBV7-2 and TRBJ2-5 provide the parts outside the CDR3, is GAGVSQSPSNKVTEKGKDVELRCDPISGHTALYWYRQSLGQGLEFLIYFQGNSAPDKSGLPSDRFSAERTGGSVSTLTIQRTQQEDSAVYLCASSFNQGHQETRYFGPGTRLLVL.

The rearrangement uses TRBV29-1 and TRBJ1-1, with D unresolved. The length of the CDR3 is 11 residues. Looked up from germline, CDR1 is SQVTM and CDR2 is ANQGSEA. V lost 6 bases and J 6 bases, leaving 11 bases between the germline ends. The chain's CDR3 is CSVELGAEAFF. CDR3 in DNA: TGCAGCGTAGAGCTTGGGGCTGAAGCTTTCTTT.

The rearrangement joins TRBV7-2 to TRBJ2-7, with D unresolved. CDR3 length: 12 residues. Germline lookup yields CDR1 SGHTA and CDR2 FQGNSA. Trimming stripped 3 bases from V and 1 base from J, with 4 bases between. CDR3 sequence: CASSFGSYEQYF. CDR3 nucleotides: TGTGCCAGCAGCTTCGGTTCCTACGAGCAGTACTTC.

There are many counts of this clonotype. The chain uses TRBV20-1 and TRBJ1-5; the match to TRBD1 covers 8 bases. The CDR3 is 14 residues long. Trimming removed 4 bases from V and 5 bases from J; junction bases left unmatched: 7. Per the germline V gene, CDR1 is DFQATT and CDR2 is SNEGSKA (reference sequence). Here the CDR3 reads CSATQGAQDQPQHF. Here the CDR3 DNA reads TGCAGTGCTACCCAGGGGGCGCAGGATCAGCCCCAGCATTTT.

This clonotype was seen many times. V and J are TRBV6-5 and TRBJ1-2; tentatively, D is TRBD1 (6 bases). V gave up 7 bases and J gave up 6 bases, with 12 bases separating them. The CDR3 has 12 amino acids. Germline assignment: CDR1 MNHEY and CDR2 SVGAGI. CDR3 loop: CASTSGVDGYTF. The CDR3 region has the DNA TGTGCCAGCACGTCAGGGGTGGATGGCTACACCTTC.

In its sample, this clonotype was seen many times. This chain links TRBV7-2 with TRBJ2-7, with 7 bases fitting TRBD1. Per germline, CDR1 SGHTA and CDR2 FQGNSA. V trimming: 1 base; J trimming: 2 bases; junction bases outside the gene matches: 5. This CDR3 is built from 15 residues. CDR3 protein: CASSLVGTVTYEQYF. For the CDR3, the DNA is TGTGCCAGCAGCTTAGTCGGGACAGTAACCTACGAGCAGTACTTC.

This clonotype was detected many times. The V gene is TRBV2, the J gene TRBJ1-6; D might be TRBD1 (5 bases). The CDR3 is 16 residues long. The germline V gene encodes CDR1 SNHLY and CDR2 FYNNEI. V was cut by 2 bases and J by 4 bases, with 12 bases left in between. The CDR3 DNA reads as TGTGCCAGCAGTGAACCAGGGAGTGCTTATAATTCACCCCTCCACTTT. Its translation is CASSEPGSAYNSPLHF.